The 6 T cell receptor beta chains below were found in one sample sequenced in a study of T cell responses to AZD1222 COVID-19 vaccine. Method: immunoSEQ multiplex PCR; TCRdb's copy keeps in-frame clones and lacks some. The table records under 150,000 clones, 85% to 90% of them present only once. Sequencing was performed on peripheral blood, taken 28 days after the second AZD1222 dose. The receptor source for this set is an adult who received the AZD1222 COVID-19 vaccine.

The J gene is TRBJ2-5, the V gene TRBV5-1, with 7 positions matching TRBD2. This CDR3 is 16 amino acids long. Germline-derived CDR1 and CDR2 are SGHRS and YFSETQ. Trimming took 1 base from V and 2 from J; bases not matched to a gene: 8. Written as DNA, the CDR3 is TGCGCCAGCAGCTTGTCCAGCGGGAAGGGTCAAGAGACCCAGTACTTC. It is translated as CASSLSSGKGQETQYF.

This chain uses TRBV29-1 with TRBJ2-3, with 10 bases identical to TRBD1. CDR1 is SQVTM, CDR2 ANQGSEA, per germline. This CDR3 contains 14 residues. The ends lost 4 bases at V and 3 bases at J; junction bases unmatched: 4. This chain's CDR3 is CSVGGQGGTDTQYF. CDR3 nucleotides: TGCAGCGTTGGAGGACAGGGGGGGACAGATACGCAGTATTTT.

V is TRBV2 and J is TRBJ1-2, with D possibly being TRBD1 (5 bases). V dropped 3 bases and J dropped 4 bases, with 12 bases sitting between them. This CDR3 has 14 amino acids. Germline CDR1 is SNHLY and CDR2 is FYNNEI. CDR3 DNA sequence: TGTGCCAGCAGTGAGGGGGGAGGAGTCTATGGCTACACCTTC. Its protein product is CASSEGGGVYGYTF.

V and J are TRBV5-1 and TRBJ2-5; no firm D call. This CDR3 is 13 amino acids long. V was clipped by 2 bases and J by 1 base, with 6 bases between them. Germline lookup yields CDR1 SGHRS and CDR2 YFSETQ. The CDR3 loop is CASSFFAQETQYF. DNA for the CDR3: TGCGCCAGCAGCTTTTTTGCCCAAGAGACCCAGTACTTC.

This chain connects TRBV11-2 to TRBJ2-1; 10 bases fit TRBD1. CDR3 length: 15 amino acids. J gave up 10 bases and V 5 bases, and 11 bases lay outside the gene matches. The germline V gene has CDR1 SGHAT and CDR2 FQNNGV. The chain's CDR3 is CASSLRTGGSREQFF. CDR3 coding DNA: TGTGCCAGCAGCCTACGGACAGGGGGAAGTCGGGAGCAGTTCTTC.

The CDR3 nucleotides are TGTGCCAGCCCGTCCCCAGTGGGGAGAACTGAAGCTTTCTTT. It encodes CASPSPVGRTEAFF. The chain employs TRBV6-5 and TRBJ1-1; D gene unclear. Per the germline V gene, CDR1 is MNHEY and CDR2 is SVGAGI. Trimming left V 8 bases short and J 5 bases short, with 18 bases between. There are 14 residues in the CDR3.